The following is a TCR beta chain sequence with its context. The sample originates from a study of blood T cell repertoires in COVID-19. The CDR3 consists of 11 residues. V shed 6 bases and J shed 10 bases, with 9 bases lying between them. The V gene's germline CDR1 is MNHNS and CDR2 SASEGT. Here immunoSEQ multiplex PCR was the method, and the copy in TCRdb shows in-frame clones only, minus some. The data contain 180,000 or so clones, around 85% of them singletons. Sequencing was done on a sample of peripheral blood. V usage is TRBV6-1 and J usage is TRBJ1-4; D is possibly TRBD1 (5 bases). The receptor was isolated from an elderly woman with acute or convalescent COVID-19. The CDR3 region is CASSPGGKLFF. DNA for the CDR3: TGTGCCAGCAGCCCCGGGGGAAAACTGTTTTTT.